The next 22 T cell receptor beta chains were all read from a single sample in a study of CD8 T cells in Susac syndrome. With random hexamers, reverse transcription was performed on roughly 0.5 to 1 ug of RNA. Using its own MiXCR run on the immunoSEQ multiplex PCR reads, TCRdb lists one record per CDR3 protein. The repertoire has 180,000 or so distinct CDR3 sequences, over 85% of them found once; the top ten carry 0.1%. Material: CD4+ T cells from PBMCs. These receptors originate from a human donor in good health.

The chain has TRBV3-1 and TRBJ2-7; D call uncertain. The CDR3 has 11 residues. CDR1 is LGHDT and CDR2 is YNNKEL in the germline V gene (reference sequence). Trimming shortened V by 5 bases and J by 3 bases, and 5 bases separated the two germline ends. Here the CDR3 DNA reads TGTGCCAGCAGCTTATTCTACGAGCAGTACTTC. Its protein is CASSLFYEQYF.

This chain connects TRBV20-1 to TRBJ2-3, with unresolved D. The germline V gene has CDR1 DFQATT and CDR2 SNEGSKA (reference sequence). This CDR3 is built from 12 residues. Trimming shortened V by 6 bases and J by 0 bases, and 7 bases separated the two germline ends. CDR3 nucleotides: TGCAGTGCCCCCGATAGCACAGATACGCAGTATTTT. Translation gives CSAPDSTDTQYF.

The gene calls are TRBV9 and TRBJ2-3, with 9 positions matching TRBD2. The junction had 4 bases not matched to a gene; V was cut back by 2 bases and J by 0 bases. Germline assignment: CDR1 SGDLS and CDR2 YYNGEE. CDR3 length: 16 amino acids. The DNA for the CDR3 is TGTGCCAGCAGCGTTATAGCGGGAGCAAGCACAGATACGCAGTATTTT. Protein product: CASSVIAGASTDTQYF.

The chain joins TRBV12-3 or TRBV12-4 to TRBJ1-5; 9 nucleotides align to TRBD1. The ends lost 6 bases at V and 2 bases at J; junction bases unmatched: 2. There are 14 residues in the CDR3. The chain's CDR3 is CASRGQGGNQPQHF. The CDR3 bases are TGTGCCAGCAGGGGACAGGGTGGCAATCAGCCCCAGCATTTT.

The rearrangement links TRBV12-3 or TRBV12-4 to TRBJ2-5, with 8 nucleotides matching TRBD1. The junction had 5 bases not matched to a gene; V was cut back by 6 bases and J by 2 bases. The CDR3 extends over 14 amino acids. CDR3 sequence reads: CASSQRDRQETQYF. The DNA of the CDR3 is TGTGCCAGCAGCCAAAGGGACAGGCAAGAGACCCAGTACTTC.

V is TRBV30 and J is TRBJ2-7; D not resolved. Trimming left V 7 bases short and J 3 bases short, with 13 bases between. Germline lookup yields CDR1 GTSNPN and CDR2 SVGIG (reference sequence). This CDR3 spans 12 amino acids. CDR3 DNA: TGTGCCTCCTTGGGTTCGAGCTACGAGCAGTACGTC. Its translation is CASLGSSYEQYV.

The chain carries TRBV7-2 and TRBJ1-6, with D unresolved. V dropped 1 base and J dropped 8 bases, with 12 bases sitting between them. Germline CDR1 SGHTA, CDR2 FQGNSA. This CDR3 spans 15 amino acids. This chain's CDR3 is CASSLESGPDSPLHF. The CDR3 nucleotides are TGTGCCAGCAGCTTAGAGTCAGGCCCAGATTCACCCCTCCACTTT.

CDR3 protein: CASSTDPNALETQYF. Written as DNA, the CDR3 is TGCGCCAGCAGCACCGACCCGAATGCTTTGGAGACCCAGTACTTC. V usage is TRBV4-3 and J usage is TRBJ2-5; D not resolved. Looked up from germline, CDR1 is LGHNA and CDR2 is YSLEER. This CDR3 region has 15 residues. Trimming shortened V by 5 bases and J by 5 bases, and 18 bases separated the two germline ends.

This clonotype came up once. This rearrangement joins TRBV6-2 or TRBV6-3 to TRBJ1-2, with no clear D. Germline V gives CDR1 MNHEY, CDR2 SVGEGT. The ends were cut back, 2 bases at V and 5 bases at J, with 3 bases in the middle. CDR3 size: 11 residues. The CDR3 bases are TGTGCCAGCAGTTACATTTATGGCTACACCTTC. Encoded protein: CASSYIYGYTF.

The chain has TRBV28 and TRBJ2-7, with 7 bases lining up with TRBD1. Unmatched junction bases numbered 5, after V lost 8 bases and J lost 4 bases. The CDR3 sequence is 12 residues long. Germline loops: CDR1 MDHEN, CDR2 SYDVKM. This chain's CDR3 is CASRDRGYEQYV. Here the CDR3 DNA reads TGTGCCAGCCGGGACAGAGGATACGAGCAGTACGTC.

This clonotype has just a few counts. The chain couples TRBV29-1 to TRBJ2-2, with no clear D. In germline, CDR1 is SQVTM, CDR2 ANQGSEA. CDR3 length: 11 residues. V was cut by 3 bases and J by 3 bases, with 2 bases left in between. The CDR3 protein is CSVEYTGELFF. CDR3 in DNA: TGCAGCGTTGAGTACACCGGGGAGCTGTTTTTT.

V is TRBV10-3 and J is TRBJ2-1; unclear D gene. The V end was cut by 0 bases, the J end by 5 bases, with 5 bases between. There are 13 residues in the CDR3. Germline loops: CDR1 ENHRY, CDR2 SYGVKD. DNA for the CDR3: TGTGCCATCAGTGAGTCTGGGGACAATGAGCAGTTCTTC. Translation: CAISESGDNEQFF.

V gene TRBV27 combines with J gene TRBJ2-3; 7 nucleotides line up with TRBD1. Germline V gene sequence: CDR1 MNHEY, CDR2 SMNVEV (reference sequence). J gave up 0 bases and V 5 bases, and 2 bases lay outside the gene matches. CDR3 size: 14 residues. The CDR3 loop is CASSDRASTDTQYF. The CDR3 region has the DNA TGTGCCAGCAGTGACAGGGCTAGCACAGATACGCAGTATTTT.

The chain combines TRBV7-7 with TRBJ2-2; D possibly corresponds to TRBD1 (5 bases). CDR3 length: 16 residues. CDR1 and CDR2 from the germline V gene are SSHAT and FNYEAQ (reference sequence). V gave up 5 bases and J gave up 2 bases, with 15 bases separating them. CDR3 in DNA: TGTGCCAGCAGCATTACAGGCTCCCCTAACACCGGGGAGCTGTTTTTT. It encodes CASSITGSPNTGELFF.

Here the CDR3 DNA reads TGCAGTGCTAGCGACCTCGGACAGGTCCCACATTTT. It encodes CSASDLGQVPHF. The rearrangement links TRBV20-1 to TRBJ1-5, with 7 bases lining up with TRBD1. The CDR3 has 12 residues. The V gene end was trimmed by 3 bases and the J gene end by 16 bases; junction bases not matched to a gene: 12. Germline V gene data show CDR1 as DFQATT and CDR2 as SNEGSKA (reference sequence).

V is TRBV7-9 and J is TRBJ2-1; D might be TRBD2 (6 bases). The CDR3 spans 16 residues. From germline, CDR1 is SEHNR and CDR2 FQNEAQ (reference sequence). Deletions cut 7 bases from V and 7 bases from J, with 23 bases between. Written as DNA, the CDR3 is TGTGCCAGCAACGTCGGCCGAGGCGGGGCGGTAAATGAGCAGTTCTTC. It translates to CASNVGRGGAVNEQFF.

The rearrangement links TRBV9 to TRBJ1-3; 10 bases agree with TRBD1. The J segment lost 4 bases and the V segment lost 2 bases, leaving 12 bases of the junction unmatched. The CDR3 length is 18 residues. CDR1 is SGDLS and CDR2 is YYNGEE in the germline V gene. The CDR3 is CASSVAGTGANPGNTIYF. CDR3 nucleotides: TGTGCCAGCAGCGTTGCCGGGACAGGGGCTAACCCAGGAAACACCATATATTTT. Drawing the rest from reference TRBV9 and TRBJ1-3, the complete variable domain is DSGVTQTPKHLITATGQRVTLRCSPRSGDLSVYWYQQSLDQGLQFLIQYYNGEERAKGNILERFSAQQFPDLHSELNLSSLELGDSALYFCASSVAGTGANPGNTIYFGEGSWLTVV.

The J gene is TRBJ2-1, the V gene TRBV24-1; 10 bases map to TRBD1. V gave up 2 bases and J gave up 7 bases; unmatched junction bases: 10. Germline V gene lookup returns CDR1 KGHDR and CDR2 SFDVKD. The CDR3 has 17 amino acids. The CDR3 DNA reads TGTGCCACCAGTGATTGGGGACAGGGGACCGGACGGAATGAGCAGTTCTTC. Its translation is CATSDWGQGTGRNEQFF.

This sequence joins TRBV20-1 and TRBJ2-1; no clear D gene. The CDR3 extends over 12 amino acids. V was shortened by 3 bases and J by 10 bases, with 13 bases between the two germline ends. CDR1 and CDR2 from the germline V gene are DFQATT and SNEGSKA (reference sequence). The DNA for the CDR3 is TGCAGTGCTAGGTTGGTCGGTAACGAGCAGTTCTTC. Translation gives CSARLVGNEQFF.

The chain recombines TRBV7-2 with TRBJ1-6; unclear D gene. In germline, CDR1 is SGHTA, CDR2 FQGNSA. The V and J ends lost 4 bases and 7 bases respectively, with 8 bases between them. The CDR3 has 13 residues. The CDR3 DNA reads as TGTGCCAGCAGCTCCCTGGTAAATTCACCCCTCCACTTT. It translates to CASSSLVNSPLHF. Full variable domain (outside the CDR3, taken from reference TRBV7-2 and TRBJ1-6): GAGVSQSPSNKVTEKGKDVELRCDPISGHTALYWYRQSLGQGLEFLIYFQGNSAPDKSGLPSDRFSAERTGGSVSTLTIQRTQQEDSAVYLCASSSLVNSPLHFGNGTRLTVT.

V and J are TRBV5-1 and TRBJ2-5; D not certain. Germline CDR1 reads SGHRS; CDR2 reads YFSETQ. This CDR3 contains 14 residues. V lost 0 bases and J 2 bases, leaving 8 bases between the germline ends. The CDR3 reads CASSLAVSQETQYF. The CDR3 DNA follows: TGCGCCAGCAGCTTGGCCGTCAGTCAAGAGACCCAGTACTTC.

The DNA for the CDR3 is TGTGCCAGCAGCCCAGACCGGGTCTCCTACGAGCAGTACTTC. It specifies CASSPDRVSYEQYF. The genes are TRBV11-2 and TRBJ2-7; D gene uncertain. Trimming removed 5 bases at V and 0 bases at J, with 11 bases between. Germline loops: CDR1 SGHAT, CDR2 FQNNGV. The CDR3 consists of 14 residues.